Listed below are T cell receptor beta chains from one sample, sequenced in a study of control samples from healthy donors and cancer patients. The repertoire was sequenced with immunoSEQ multiplex PCR; TCRdb's copy has only in-frame clones and lacks some. The table has under 150,000 clones, over 90% seen once. Sequenced sample: blood. The receptors were sampled from a man between 25 and 39 years old in good health. CDR3s include the opening cysteine and the closing phenylalanine or tryptophan. The D gene is left open where the match is weak.

V: TRBV7-2
J: TRBJ2-1
D: -
CDR3: CASSPGGGHKGGFF

V: TRBV6-2/TRBV6-3
J: TRBJ2-7
D: TRBD2
CDR3: CASSSAGGAYEQYF

V: TRBV3-1/TRBV3-2
J: TRBJ2-1
D: TRBD2
CDR3: CASSPGGGLNEQFF

V: TRBV3-1/TRBV3-2
J: TRBJ2-7
D: -
CDR3: CASSLRDTSYEQYF

V: TRBV11-2
J: TRBJ1-1
D: -
CDR3: CASSSMGVGGAGTEAFF

V: TRBV18
J: TRBJ2-7
D: -
CDR3: CASSPYGYEQYF

V: TRBV5-5
J: TRBJ2-5
D: TRBD1
CDR3: CASSWLTGTETQYF

V: TRBV7-9
J: TRBJ1-4
D: -
CDR3: CASRYRENEKLFF

V: TRBV5-4
J: TRBJ1-2
D: TRBD1
CDR3: CASGLGTDYGYTF

V: TRBV9
J: TRBJ2-7
D: TRBD1
CDR3: CASSAGTGLYEQYF

V: TRBV5-1
J: TRBJ1-1
D: TRBD1
CDR3: CASHRGGEAFF

V: TRBV7-2
J: TRBJ2-3
D: -
CDR3: CASSPSTDTQYF

V: TRBV6-5
J: TRBJ1-1
D: -
CDR3: CASSYSNGGNTEAFF

V: TRBV14
J: TRBJ1-1
D: -
CDR3: CASSQAGGPPGGTEAFF

V: TRBV6-5
J: TRBJ2-3
D: -
CDR3: CASSSLVAPKADTQYF

V: TRBV7-9
J: TRBJ1-1
D: -
CDR3: CASSASKGRGGSEAFF

V: TRBV29-1
J: TRBJ1-2
D: -
CDR3: CSAGTGGAGGYTF

V: TRBV23-1
J: TRBJ1-3
D: -
CDR3: CASSQMSQVGGRGNTIYF